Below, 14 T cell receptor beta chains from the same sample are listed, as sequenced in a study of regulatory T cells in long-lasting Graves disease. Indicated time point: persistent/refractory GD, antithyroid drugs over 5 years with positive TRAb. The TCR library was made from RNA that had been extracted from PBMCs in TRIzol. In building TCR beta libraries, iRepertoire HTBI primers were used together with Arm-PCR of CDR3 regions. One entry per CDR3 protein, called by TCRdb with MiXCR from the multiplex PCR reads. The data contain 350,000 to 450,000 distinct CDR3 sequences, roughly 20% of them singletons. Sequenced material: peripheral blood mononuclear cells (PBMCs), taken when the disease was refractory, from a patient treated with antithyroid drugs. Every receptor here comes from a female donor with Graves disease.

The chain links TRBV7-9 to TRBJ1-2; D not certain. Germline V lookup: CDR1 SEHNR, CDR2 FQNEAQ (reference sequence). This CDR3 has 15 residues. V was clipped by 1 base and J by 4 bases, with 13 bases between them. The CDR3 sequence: CASSLDIRVPYGYTF. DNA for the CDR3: TGTGCCAGCAGCTTAGATATACGGGTCCCCTATGGCTACACCTTC.

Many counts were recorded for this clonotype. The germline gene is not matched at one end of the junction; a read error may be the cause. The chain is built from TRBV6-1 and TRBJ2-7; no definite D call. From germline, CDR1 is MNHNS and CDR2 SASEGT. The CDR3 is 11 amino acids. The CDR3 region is CASSEAGFPDF. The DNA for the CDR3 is TGTGCCAGCAGTGAAGCAGGCTTCCCGGACTTC.

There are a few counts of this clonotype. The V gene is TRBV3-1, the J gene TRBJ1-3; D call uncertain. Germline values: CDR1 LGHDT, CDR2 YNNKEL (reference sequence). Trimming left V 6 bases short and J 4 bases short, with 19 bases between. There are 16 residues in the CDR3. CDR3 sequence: CASSSPWRLQGNTIYF. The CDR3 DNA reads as TGTGCCAGCAGTTCCCCGTGGAGGCTACAGGGAAACACCATATATTTT.

In DNA form, the CDR3 reads TGCAGTGCTAGAGACCCAGGGGGCGACACCGGGGAGCTGTTTTTT. Residues: CSARDPGGDTGELFF. The V and J genes are TRBV20-1 and TRBJ2-2; 8 positions match TRBD1. Germline loops: CDR1 DFQATT, CDR2 SNEGSKA (reference sequence). This CDR3 comprises 15 residues. The V and J ends lost 0 bases and 3 bases, in that order; junction bases with no gene match: 3.

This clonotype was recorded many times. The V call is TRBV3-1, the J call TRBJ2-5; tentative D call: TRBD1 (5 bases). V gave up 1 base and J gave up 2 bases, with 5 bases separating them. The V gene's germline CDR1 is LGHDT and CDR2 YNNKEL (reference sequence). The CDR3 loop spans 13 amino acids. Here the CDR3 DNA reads TGTGCCAGCAGCCAAGGACAGCAAGAGACCCAGTACTTC. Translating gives CASSQGQQETQYF.

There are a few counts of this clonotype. CDR3 sequence (DNA): TGTGCCAGCAGCCAACTATGGCCCTTGGGCACTGAAGCTTTCTTT. Its translation is CASSQLWPLGTEAFF. V is TRBV3-1 and J is TRBJ1-1; D call uncertain. The CDR3 covers 15 residues. Per the germline V gene, CDR1 is LGHDT and CDR2 is YNNKEL (reference sequence). Trimming cost V 2 bases and J 4 bases, with 14 bases left between them.

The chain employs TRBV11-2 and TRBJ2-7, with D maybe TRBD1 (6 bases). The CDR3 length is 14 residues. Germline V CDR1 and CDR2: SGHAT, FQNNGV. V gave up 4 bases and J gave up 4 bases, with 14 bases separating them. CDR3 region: CASSSGTYAYEQYF. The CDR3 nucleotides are TGTGCCAGCAGCTCCGGGACATATGCTTACGAGCAGTACTTC. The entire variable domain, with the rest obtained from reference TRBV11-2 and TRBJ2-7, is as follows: EAGVAQSPRYKIIEKRQSVAFWCNPISGHATLYWYQQILGQGPKLLIQFQNNGVVDDSQLPKDRFSAERLKGVDSTLKIQPAKLEDSAVYLCASSSGTYAYEQYFGPGTRLTVT.

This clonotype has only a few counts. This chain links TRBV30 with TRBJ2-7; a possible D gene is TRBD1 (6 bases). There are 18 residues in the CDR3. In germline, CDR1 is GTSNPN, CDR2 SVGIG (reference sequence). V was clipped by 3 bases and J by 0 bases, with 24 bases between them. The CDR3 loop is CAWSLGWGQGLSSYEQYF. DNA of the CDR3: TGTGCCTGGAGCCTCGGTTGGGGACAAGGCCTTAGCTCCTACGAGCAGTACTTC.

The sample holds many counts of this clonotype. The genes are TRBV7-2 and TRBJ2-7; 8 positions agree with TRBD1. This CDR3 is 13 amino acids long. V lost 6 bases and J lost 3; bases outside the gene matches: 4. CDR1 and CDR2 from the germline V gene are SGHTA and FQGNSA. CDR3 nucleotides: TGTGCCAGCAGACAGGGGGTGGACTACGAGCAGTACTTC. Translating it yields CASRQGVDYEQYF. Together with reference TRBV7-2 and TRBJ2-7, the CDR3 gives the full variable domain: GAGVSQSPSNKVTEKGKDVELRCDPISGHTALYWYRQSLGQGLEFLIYFQGNSAPDKSGLPSDRFSAERTGGSVSTLTIQRTQQEDSAVYLCASRQGVDYEQYFGPGTRLTVT.

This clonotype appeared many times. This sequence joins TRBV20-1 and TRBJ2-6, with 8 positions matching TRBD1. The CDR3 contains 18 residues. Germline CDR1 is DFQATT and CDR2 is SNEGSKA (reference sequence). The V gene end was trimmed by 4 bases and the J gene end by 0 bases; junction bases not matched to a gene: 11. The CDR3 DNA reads TGCAGTGCTACTCCCGGACAGGGAGGAGGCTCTGGGGCCAACGTCCTGACTTTC. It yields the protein CSATPGQGGGSGANVLTF.

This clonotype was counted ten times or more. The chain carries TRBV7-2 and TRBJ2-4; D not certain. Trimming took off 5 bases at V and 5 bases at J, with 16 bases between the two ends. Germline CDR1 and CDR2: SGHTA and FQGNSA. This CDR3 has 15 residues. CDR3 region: CASSQPRVVENIQYF. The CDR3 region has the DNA TGTGCCAGCAGCCAACCCCGGGTCGTCGAAAACATTCAGTACTTC.

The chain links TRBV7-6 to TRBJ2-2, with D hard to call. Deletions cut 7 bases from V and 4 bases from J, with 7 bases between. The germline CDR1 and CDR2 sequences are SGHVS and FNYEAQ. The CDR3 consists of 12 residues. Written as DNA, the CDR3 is TGTGCCAGCATAACCACCACCGGGGAGCTGTTTTTT. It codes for CASITTTGELFF.

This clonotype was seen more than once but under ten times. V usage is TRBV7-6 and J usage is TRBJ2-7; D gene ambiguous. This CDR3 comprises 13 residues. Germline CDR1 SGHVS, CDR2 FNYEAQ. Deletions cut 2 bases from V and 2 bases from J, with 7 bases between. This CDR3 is CASSLRPAYEQYF. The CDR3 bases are TGTGCCAGCAGCTTAAGACCCGCCTACGAGCAGTACTTC.

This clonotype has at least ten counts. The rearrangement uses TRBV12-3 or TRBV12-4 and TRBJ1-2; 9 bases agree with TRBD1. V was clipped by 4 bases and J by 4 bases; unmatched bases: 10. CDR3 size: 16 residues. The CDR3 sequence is CASSSDRGGGSYGYTF. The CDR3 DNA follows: TGTGCCAGCAGTTCGGACAGGGGAGGAGGATCCTATGGCTACACCTTC.